The 8 T cell receptor beta chains reported below all come from one sample, sequenced in a study of shared clonotypes between healthy human individuals. Clones were sequenced by immunoSEQ multiplex PCR, and TCRdb holds only the in-frame ones, with some missing. The sample records approximately 2,200,000 clones, 93% being singletons. Positive CCR7 selection of CD45RO-negative cells yielded the naive CD8 cells, and terminally differentiated effector memory CD45RA+ cells were excluded. Material: naive CD8+ T cells from PBMCs. The receptors were gathered from a man in his late teens or twenties in good health. Some clones in this sample may be carry-over from other donors' samples.

The V and J genes are TRBV2 and TRBJ1-1; no reliable D call. There are 14 residues in the CDR3. The ends were cut back, 3 bases at V and 1 base at J, with 9 bases in the middle. Germline V gene sequence: CDR1 SNHLY, CDR2 FYNNEI. Written as DNA, the CDR3 is TGTGCCAGCAGTGAGGGGTCGTGGAACACTGAAGCTTTCTTT. Residues: CASSEGSWNTEAFF.

CDR3 bases: TGCGCCAGCAGCCAAGATCTCGGGGTGGAGTTCTTC. This gives the protein CASSQDLGVEFF. The chain recombines TRBV4-1 with TRBJ2-1; maybe TRBD2 (5 bases). The CDR3 is 12 amino acids. Looked up from germline, CDR1 is MGHRA and CDR2 is YSYEKL. Trimming cost V 0 bases and J 14 bases, with 11 bases left between them.

The chain recombines TRBV7-9 with TRBJ2-2; D call uncertain. This CDR3 is 12 amino acids long. CDR1 and CDR2 from the germline V gene are SEHNR and FQNEAQ (reference sequence). DNA for the CDR3: TGTGACTCCCGGTCCGACACCGGGGAGCTGTTTTTT. Protein product: CDSRSDTGELFF.

This chain joins TRBV7-8 and TRBJ2-5; D unresolved. The germline gives CDR1 SGHVS, CDR2 FQNEAQ. Trimming shortened V by 4 bases and J by 4 bases, and 7 bases separated the two germline ends. The CDR3 is 12 amino acids. The CDR3 DNA reads TGTGCCAGCAGCTCCCCTCTAGAGACCCAGTACTTC. It is translated as CASSSPLETQYF.

The chain joins TRBV4-1 to TRBJ1-2; tentative D call: TRBD1 (5 bases). Germline loops: CDR1 MGHRA, CDR2 YSYEKL. The ends were cut back, 0 bases at V and 8 bases at J, with 16 bases in the middle. The CDR3 consists of 15 residues. CDR3 region: CASSQDAVGRGGYTF. The CDR3 DNA follows: TGCGCCAGCAGCCAAGATGCTGTAGGGAGGGGAGGCTACACCTTC.

V and J are TRBV27 and TRBJ2-1; D possibly corresponds to TRBD2 (5 bases). Per germline, CDR1 MNHEY and CDR2 SMNVEV (reference sequence). The length of the CDR3 is 15 residues. The ends were cut back, 7 bases at V and 0 bases at J, with 13 bases in the middle. CDR3 sequence reads: CASIDSAGSYNEQFF. The CDR3 DNA reads TGTGCCAGCATAGATAGCGCCGGCTCCTACAATGAGCAGTTCTTC.

The chain uses TRBV6-1 and TRBJ2-7, with a weak D call TRBD2 (5 bases). V lost 2 bases, J lost 2 bases, and 13 bases lay in between. The CDR3 consists of 15 residues. CDR1 MNHNS and CDR2 SASEGT come from the germline V gene. The CDR3 DNA follows: TGTGCCAGCAGTGAACTGTCGAGGGTACCCTACGAGCAGTACTTC. It specifies CASSELSRVPYEQYF.

The chain recombines TRBV27 with TRBJ1-5, with D unresolved. The CDR3 is 13 residues long. With 8 bases removed from V and 5 bases from J, the gap between germline ends came to 13 bases. The germline V gene has CDR1 MNHEY and CDR2 SMNVEV (reference sequence). In nucleotides, the CDR3 is TGTGCCAGCGGGAGGCACAGCGATCAGCCCCAGCATTTT. This sequence encodes CASGRHSDQPQHF.